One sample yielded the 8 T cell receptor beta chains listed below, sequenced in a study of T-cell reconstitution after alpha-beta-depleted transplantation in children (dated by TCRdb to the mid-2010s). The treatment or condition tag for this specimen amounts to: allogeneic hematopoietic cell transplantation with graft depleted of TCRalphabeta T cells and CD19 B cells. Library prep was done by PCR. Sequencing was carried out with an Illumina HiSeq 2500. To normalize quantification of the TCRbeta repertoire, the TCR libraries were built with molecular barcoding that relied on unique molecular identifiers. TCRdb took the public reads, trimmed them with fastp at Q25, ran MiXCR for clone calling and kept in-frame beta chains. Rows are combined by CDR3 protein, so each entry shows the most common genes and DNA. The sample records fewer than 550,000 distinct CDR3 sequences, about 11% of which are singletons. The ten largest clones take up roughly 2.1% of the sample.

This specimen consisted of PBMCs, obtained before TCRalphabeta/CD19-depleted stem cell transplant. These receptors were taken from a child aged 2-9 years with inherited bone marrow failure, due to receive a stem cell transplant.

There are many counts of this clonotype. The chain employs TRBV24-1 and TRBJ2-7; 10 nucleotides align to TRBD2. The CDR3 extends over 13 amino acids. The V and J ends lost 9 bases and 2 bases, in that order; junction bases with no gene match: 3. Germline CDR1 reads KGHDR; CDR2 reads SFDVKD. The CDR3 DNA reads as TGTGCCACCCTAGCGGGAGCCCCCTACGAGCAGTACTTC. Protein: CATLAGAPYEQYF.

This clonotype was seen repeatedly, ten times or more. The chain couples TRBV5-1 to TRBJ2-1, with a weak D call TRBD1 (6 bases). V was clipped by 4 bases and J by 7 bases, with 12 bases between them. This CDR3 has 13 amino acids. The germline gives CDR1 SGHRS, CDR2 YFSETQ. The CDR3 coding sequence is TGCGCCAGCAGCCAGGACAGCTATAATGAGCAGTTCTTC. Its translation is CASSQDSYNEQFF.

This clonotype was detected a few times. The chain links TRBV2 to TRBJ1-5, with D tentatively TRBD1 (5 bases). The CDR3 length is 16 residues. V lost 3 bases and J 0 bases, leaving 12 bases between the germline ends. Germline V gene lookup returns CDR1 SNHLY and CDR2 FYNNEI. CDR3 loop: CASSEGRPYSNQPQHF. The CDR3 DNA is TGTGCCAGCAGTGAGGGACGGCCCTATAGCAATCAGCCCCAGCATTTT.

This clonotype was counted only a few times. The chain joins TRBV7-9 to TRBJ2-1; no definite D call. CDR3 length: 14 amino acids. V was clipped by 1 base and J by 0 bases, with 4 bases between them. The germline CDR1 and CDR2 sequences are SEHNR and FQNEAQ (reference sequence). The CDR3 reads CASSLVDSYNEQFF. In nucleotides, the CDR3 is TGTGCCAGCAGCTTAGTCGACTCCTACAATGAGCAGTTCTTC.

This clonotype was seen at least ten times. DNA of the CDR3: TGCGCCAGCAGCCAAGAACTGACTAGCGGTTACAATGAGCAGTTCTTC. This translates into CASSQELTSGYNEQFF. V gene TRBV4-3 combines with J gene TRBJ2-1; TRBD2 agrees at 9 bases. Germline V CDR1 and CDR2: LGHNA, YSLEER. CDR3 length: 16 amino acids. Trimming took 0 bases from V and 4 from J; bases not matched to a gene: 4.

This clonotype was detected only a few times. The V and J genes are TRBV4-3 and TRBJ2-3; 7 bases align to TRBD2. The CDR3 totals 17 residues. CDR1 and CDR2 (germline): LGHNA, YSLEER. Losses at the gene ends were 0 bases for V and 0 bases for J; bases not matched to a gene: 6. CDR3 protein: CASSQDRASGSTDTQYF. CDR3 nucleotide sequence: TGCGCCAGCAGCCAAGACCGGGCTAGCGGAAGCACAGATACGCAGTATTTT.

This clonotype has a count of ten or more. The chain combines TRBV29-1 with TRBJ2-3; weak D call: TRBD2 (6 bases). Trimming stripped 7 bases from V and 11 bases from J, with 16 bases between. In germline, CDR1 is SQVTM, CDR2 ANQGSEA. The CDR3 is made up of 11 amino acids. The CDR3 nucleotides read TGCAGCGAAACGACTAGTTCTAGGCAGTATTTT. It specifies CSETTSSRQYF.

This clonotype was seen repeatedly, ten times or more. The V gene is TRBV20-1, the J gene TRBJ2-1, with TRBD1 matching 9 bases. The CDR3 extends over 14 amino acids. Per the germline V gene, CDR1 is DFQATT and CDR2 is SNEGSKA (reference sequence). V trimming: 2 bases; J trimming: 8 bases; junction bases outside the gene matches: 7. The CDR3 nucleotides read TGCAGTGCTAGACCCGGGACAGGGCGTGATGAGCAGTTCTTC. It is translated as CSARPGTGRDEQFF.